Listed below are T cell receptor beta chains from one sample, sequenced in a study of cytomegalovirus exposure and HLA in healthy donors. Measured with immunoSEQ multiplex PCR; TCRdb has only the in-frame clones, and not every one. Seen here are about 140,000 clones, roughly 73% observed once, and the top ten hold 1.3%. Sequencing was done on a sample of PBMCs. These receptors were collected from a woman in her 40s in good health and CMV-seronegative. The CDR3 runs from the conserved cysteine through the conserved F or W. D genes are given only for firm matches. A row's size may be missing; if present it is once, few, many or a size class.

TRBV5-5,TRBJ1-4,-,many,TGTGCCAGCAGTCCGGCGGCAGGGCCTAATGAAAAACTGTTTTTT,CASSPAAGPNEKLFF
TRBV29-1,TRBJ1-1,-,-,TGCAGCGTTCAGGTCGGGGTCGGGAACACTGAAGCTTTCTTT,CSVQVGVGNTEAFF
TRBV5-6,TRBJ1-6,-,few,TGTGCCAGCAACTCTAACCCCGCCTTCGGGACCCTCCACTTT,CASNSNPAFGTLHF
TRBV5-1,TRBJ2-1,-,-,TGCGCCAGCAGCTTGGTTTCCGGGGACAATGAGCAGTTCTTC,CASSLVSGDNEQFF
TRBV5-6,TRBJ1-1,-,-,TGTGCCAGCAGCTGGGGTATGGGAGGGGGCACTGAAGCTTTCTTT,CASSWGMGGGTEAFF
TRBV13,TRBJ1-2,TRBD1,-,TGTGCCAGCAGCGCTGGGACAGGGTATGGCTACACCTTC,CASSAGTGYGYTF
TRBV4-1,TRBJ1-3,-,-,TGCGCCAGCAGCCAAGGCAGGGCTTCGTCTCCGGGAAACACCATATATTTT,CASSQGRASSPGNTIYF
TRBV6-4,TRBJ2-1,TRBD2,-,TGTGCCAGCAGTTTTCTAGCGGGGGGATTCAACTCCTACAATGAGCAGTTCTTC,CASSFLAGGFNSYNEQFF
TRBV5-1,TRBJ1-6,TRBD1,few,TGCGCCAGCAGCCCGGGACAGGGGGATTCACCCCTCCACTTT,CASSPGQGDSPLHF
TRBV13,TRBJ1-1,-,few,TGTGCCAGCAGCTCAGAAACAGGGAACACGAACACTGAAGCTTTCTTT,CASSSETGNTNTEAFF
TRBV4-1,TRBJ2-3,-,-,TGCGCCAGCAGCCAAGATCAGAGAGATACTAATACGCAGTATTTT,CASSQDQRDTNTQYF
TRBV2,TRBJ2-1,-,few,TGTGCCAGCAGTGGTATAGCGGCTCACAATGAGCAGTTCTTC,CASSGIAAHNEQFF
TRBV6-1,TRBJ1-2,-,-,TGTGCCAGCAGTGAAGGAAGACTTAACTATGGCTACACCTTC,CASSEGRLNYGYTF
TRBV9,TRBJ2-3,TRBD2,-,TGTGCCAGCAGCGTAGGTGGTAGCGGGTATGGTACGCAGTATTTT,CASSVGGSGYGTQYF
TRBV2,TRBJ2-1,TRBD2,few,TGTGCCAGCAGTGAGCTAGCGGCGGACAATGAGCAGTTCTTC,CASSELAADNEQFF
TRBV7-2,TRBJ1-1,TRBD1,-,TGTGCCAGCAGGATGACAGGGGTTCCTTTCTTT,CASRMTGVPFF
TRBV5-6,TRBJ2-7,-,once,TGTGCCAGCAGCTTGGGGGGCTTCTCCGAGCAGTACTTC,CASSLGGFSEQYF
TRBV4-1,TRBJ2-4,TRBD1,few,TGCGCCAGCAGCCGGGGACAGGAGGACATTCAGTACTTC,CASSRGQEDIQYF
TRBV18,TRBJ2-1,-,-,TGTGCCAGCTCACCATTTGATCTATGGGAGCAGTTCTTC,CASSPFDLWEQFF
TRBV4-1,TRBJ1-5,-,-,TGCGCCAGCAGCCCTTCAGGGATTCAGCCCCAGCATTTT,CASSPSGIQPQHF
TRBV2,TRBJ1-2,-,-,TGTGCCAGCAGTGATGAGATTTATGGCTACACCTTC,CASSDEIYGYTF
TRBV4-1,TRBJ1-2,-,-,TGCGCCAGCAGCCAAGGGGGCCCTAACTATGGCTACACCTTC,CASSQGGPNYGYTF
TRBV7-8,TRBJ1-1,TRBD1,-,TGTGCCAGCAGCTTAGGAAGGGGACAGGAAGCTTTCTTT,CASSLGRGQEAFF
TRBV18,TRBJ2-2,TRBD2,-,TGTGCCAGCTCACCATCTCTAGCGGGGTTGACCGGGGAGCTGTTTTTT,CASSPSLAGLTGELFF
TRBV7-9,TRBJ2-3,TRBD2,-,TGTGCCAGCAGCCCCCGTAGCGGGGTGACAACAGATACGCAGTATTTT,CASSPRSGVTTDTQYF
TRBV6-5,TRBJ1-2,-,few,TGTGCCAGCACGGCGGGCTATGGCTACACCTTC,CASTAGYGYTF
TRBV4-3,TRBJ1-4,-,-,TGCGCCAGCAGCCAAGATCTTGCAGGGGATGAAAAACTGTTTTTT,CASSQDLAGDEKLFF
TRBV5-5,TRBJ1-1,-,once,TGTGCCAGCAGCTTGACGGCTGAGGACACTGAAGCTTTCTTT,CASSLTAEDTEAFF
TRBV7-8,TRBJ2-3,TRBD2,-,TGTGCCAGCAGCGTAGAGAGCAGACTAGCGATAGATACGCAGTATTTT,CASSVESRLAIDTQYF
TRBV7-2,TRBJ2-1,-,-,TGTGCCAGCAGCTTAAGGCTGGACAATGAGCAGCTCTTC,CASSLRLDNEQLF
TRBV18,TRBJ1-2,-,-,TGTGCCAGCTCACCACCCACGGACAGCTACTATGGCTACACCTTC,CASSPPTDSYYGYTF
TRBV5-1,TRBJ1-2,-,-,TGCGCCAGCAGCTTGGTGGAGTCAGGTCAAGCCCGAGGGCTCTACACCTTC,CASSLVESGQARGLYTF
TRBV7-7,TRBJ2-1,TRBD2,-,TGTGCTAGCAGCCCCGGGGGGGTATACAATGAGCAGTTCTTC,CASSPGGVYNEQFF
TRBV6-1,TRBJ1-2,-,-,TGTGCCAGCAGTGTAGGGAGGGCTAACTATGGCTACACCTTC,CASSVGRANYGYTF
TRBV6-1,TRBJ1-1,-,-,TGTGCCAGCAGTCCCACAGGGAACACTGAAGCTTTCTTT,CASSPTGNTEAFF
TRBV5-1,TRBJ1-3,-,few,TGCGCCAGCAGCCCCTGGACAGACTCTGGAAACACCATATATTTT,CASSPWTDSGNTIYF
TRBV23-1,TRBJ2-2,-,-,TGCGCCATCGTAGGGCGGACATTCAACACCGGGGAGCTGTTTTTT,CAIVGRTFNTGELFF
TRBV14,TRBJ1-2,-,-,TGTGCCAGCAGCCAAGATTTGTCATACTATGGCTACACCTTC,CASSQDLSYYGYTF
TRBV5-1,TRBJ2-1,TRBD2,once,TGCGCCAGCAGCCGTACCACCGGGACTAGCGGGGGGGCCATCAATGAGCAGTTCTTC,CASSRTTGTSGGAINEQFF
TRBV20-1,TRBJ1-1,-,-,TGCAGCGTTGAGGATTACACTGAAGCTTTCTTT,CSVEDYTEAFF
TRBV7-2,TRBJ2-4,TRBD1,few,TGTGCCAGCAGCTCGGGACAGGGGGCGAACATTCAGTACTTC,CASSSGQGANIQYF
TRBV6-6,TRBJ1-4,TRBD1,once,TGTGCCAGCAGCGGAGGGAGGACAGGGAATGAAAAACTGTTTTTT,CASSGGRTGNEKLFF
TRBV7-2,TRBJ1-3,-,-,TGTGCCAGCAGCTTAGCGGGGTCGGGGGTTCGGAGAAACACCATATATTTT,CASSLAGSGVRRNTIYF
TRBV4-1,TRBJ1-5,-,few,TGCGCCAGCAGCCAGAGACAGAACAATCAGCCCCAGCATTTT,CASSQRQNNQPQHF
TRBV28,TRBJ1-2,TRBD1,-,TGTGCCAGCAGTACAGGGGGCGAAAGCTATGGCTACACCTTC,CASSTGGESYGYTF